Listed below are T cell receptor beta chains from one sample, sequenced in a study of identifying expanded T cells in peripheral blood. Here immunoSEQ multiplex PCR was the method, and the copy in TCRdb shows in-frame clones only, minus some. The repertoire holds 80,000 to 95,000 clones, about 87% seen once, with 4% in the top ten. Specimen: blood. The source is a person aged 18 to 75 in good health. Each CDR3 is given with its conserved first and last residue. The D gene is left open where the match is weak.

v_call,cdr3_length,d_call,cdr3_aa
TRBV28,14,NA,CASSLNPTNEKLFF
TRBV10-1,14,NA,CASMAEGRSYEQYF
TRBV6-5,16,NA,CASSYSPAGPSNEQFF
TRBV27,14,TRBD1,CASRLGQPTGELFF
TRBV27,12,NA,CASSSLNQPQHF
TRBV7-2,13,NA,CASSQNSVDEQYF
TRBV9,15,NA,CASSVVGMNTGELFF
TRBV7-2,15,NA,CASSGGSIGTGELFF
TRBV7-2,15,NA,CASSLRTGGRGGYTF
TRBV19,14,NA,CASSRGREADTQYF
TRBV28,13,NA,CASSFTSSYEQYF
TRBV10-3,15,NA,CAISEAGSRSDTQYF
TRBV10-3,16,NA,CAISDDISDSEETQYF
TRBV6-5,15,NA,CASAIVAASNQPQHF
TRBV7-9,12,NA,CASSLRRDEQFF
TRBV5-4,12,NA,CASSLIGNGYTF
TRBV13,15,NA,CASREVGGPTDTQYF
TRBV12-5,14,NA,CASGSQGLGDTQYF
TRBV29-1,15,TRBD1,CSVVGTGASTDTQYF
TRBV10-3,15,NA,CAISESRVRDYGYTF
TRBV28,16,TRBD1,CASSLRGGTSMYGYTF
TRBV4-3,13,NA,CASSQDPGLTQYF
TRBV27,15,NA,CASSFDQPLYNQQFF
TRBV15,15,NA,CATSIGGGVHDEQFF
TRBV5-3,13,NA,CASSSHDGRDQHF
TRBV6-5,14,NA,CASSFSPRGNEQFF
TRBV14,18,NA,CASSQVRSRFVGQETQYF
TRBV6-5,12,NA,CASTGHTDTQYF
TRBV19,17,TRBD1,CASSVGDDRQGNYGYTF
TRBV14,16,TRBD1,CASSGRGTGEFYGYTF
TRBV2,16,NA,CASSEAGGNTKNIQYF
TRBV7-9,15,TRBD1,CASSPTGASTGELFF
TRBV30,13,NA,CAWSPNRVDTQYF
TRBV7-2,13,NA,CASSLRGGYEQYF
TRBV6-4,15,NA,CASSEAGSSYNEQFF
TRBV9,13,NA,CASSVELTGELFF
TRBV6-4,16,TRBD2,CASSEVRTSGPDTQYF
TRBV11-3,16,NA,CASSLTLDSSYNEQFF
TRBV7-9,15,TRBD2,CASIHERGTDNEQFF
TRBV5-4,14,NA,CATQGLFSADTQYF
TRBV29-1,12,NA,CSVEFSQETQYF
TRBV28,12,NA,CASGGGNQPQHF
TRBV6-1,16,NA,CASSEVGDAGVDGYTF
TRBV4-1,13,NA,CASSAGTSYEQYF
TRBV9,15,NA,CASSVGPDNNSPLHF
TRBV9,14,NA,CASSVDSRIYEQYF
TRBV4-1,17,NA,CASSQERQPVGTDTQYF
TRBV19,14,TRBD1,CASSTRTGQETQYF
TRBV14,16,NA,CASSQRSGGGVTEAFF
TRBV5-4,15,NA,CASSLGPGEYNEQFF
TRBV7-2,13,NA,CASSPNSNQPQHF
TRBV7-2,17,NA,CASSLVGGALGTYEQYF
TRBV20-1,11,TRBD1,CSAAQGDEQYF
TRBV4-2,17,TRBD2,CASSQVRLAGPYNEQFF